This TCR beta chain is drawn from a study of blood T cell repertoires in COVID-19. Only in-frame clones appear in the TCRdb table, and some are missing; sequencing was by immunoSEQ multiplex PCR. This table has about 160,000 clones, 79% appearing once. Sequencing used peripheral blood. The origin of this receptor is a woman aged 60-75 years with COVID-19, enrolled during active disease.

This CDR3 is CASKVEGQGNQPQHF. As DNA, the CDR3 is TGTGCCAGCAAAGTGGAGGGCCAGGGCAATCAGCCCCAGCATTTT. The chain is built from TRBV2 and TRBJ1-5; D gene ambiguous. Germline V CDR1 and CDR2: SNHLY, FYNNEI. CDR3 size: 15 residues. V lost 7 bases to trimming and J lost 2 bases, with 15 bases between them.